The 3 T cell receptor beta chains reported below all come from one sample, sequenced in a study of shared clonotypes between healthy human individuals. The method was immunoSEQ multiplex PCR; TCRdb's version includes in-frame clones alone and lacks a portion of them. Of 700,000 or so clones in the sample, about two thirds were seen once. Sample: memory CD4+ T cells sorted from blood. Subset meaning: CD45RA-negative fraction. These receptors came from a woman aged 30 to 39 in good health.

The rearrangement uses TRBV28 and TRBJ1-4, with TRBD1 as a possible D gene (5 bases). This CDR3 comprises 14 residues. Germline V lookup: CDR1 MDHEN, CDR2 SYDVKM. The V end was cut by 7 bases, the J end by 6 bases, with 15 bases between. The CDR3 DNA sequence: TGTGCCAGCACCAACGCGGGACGTGATGAAAAACTGTTTTTT. It specifies CASTNAGRDEKLFF.

This clone was picked up a small number of times. V is TRBV9 and J is TRBJ2-7; 7 nucleotides line up with TRBD1. Germline V gene sequence: CDR1 SGDLS, CDR2 YYNGEE. After removal of 4 bases from V and 5 bases from J, the junction contained 9 bases not matched to a gene. The CDR3 covers 14 residues. CDR3 region: CASSFTTGADEQYF. The CDR3 region has the DNA TGTGCCAGCAGCTTCACTACAGGGGCCGACGAGCAGTACTTC.

The genes are TRBV6-5 and TRBJ2-2, with 9 bases matching TRBD2. After removal of 6 bases from V and 2 bases from J, the junction contained 1 base not matched to a gene. This CDR3 spans 14 amino acids. CDR1 is MNHEY, CDR2 SVGAGI, per germline. CDR3 in amino acids: CASRTSGNTGELFF. The CDR3 DNA reads TGTGCCAGCAGGACTAGCGGAAACACCGGGGAGCTGTTTTTT.